This T cell receptor beta chain was sequenced in a study of blood T cells in healthy people across ages. Study-level points and caveats: Per million T cells, TCR beta diversity dropped roughly linearly as age increased.

The germline V and J ends were trimmed by 0 bases and 7 bases, with 10 bases remaining between them. CDR3 length: 13 amino acids. Germline V CDR1 and CDR2: SGHRS, YFSETQ. A second PCR, run for roughly 6 to 11 cycles, used a sample-barcoded 5' primer plus a J-beta primer mix. TCRdb redid the calling of the 5' RACE reads with MiXCR, one entry per CDR3 protein. This sample has 1.5 million or so distinct CDR3 sequences, with roughly 43% found just once. In this sample, this clonotype turned up many times. Antigen: not known. Every participating donor contributed approximately 10 milliliters of peripheral blood through a draw.

J is TRBJ1-1 and V is TRBV5-1; D is perhaps TRBD1 (5 bases). The clonotype comes from a young woman in good health. Sequenced material: blood. In DNA, the CDR3 is TGCGCCAGCAGCTTGGGGCAGGGCAGTGAAGCTTTCTTT. Translating gives CASSLGQGSEAFF. The full variable domain, rest sourced from reference TRBV5-1 and TRBJ1-1, is KAGVTQTPRYLIKTRGQQVTLSCSPISGHRSVSWYQQTPGQGLQFLFEYFSETQRNKGNFPGRFSGRQFSNSRSEMNVSTLELGDSALYLCASSLGQGSEAFFGQGTRLTVV.